The 23 T cell receptor beta chains in this list originate from one sample, sequenced in a study of technical replicates of blood from four donors. Data came from immunoSEQ multiplex PCR; TCRdb stores just in-frame clones and leaves some out. The table has 70,000 to 90,000 clones, 94% seen once. The sample taken for sequencing was T cells isolated from PBMCs. These receptors were collected from a human donor in good health.

The V call is TRBV19, the J call TRBJ1-4; no reliable D call. Trimming shortened V by 8 bases and J by 7 bases, and 11 bases separated the two germline ends. CDR1 LNHDA and CDR2 SQIVND come from the germline V gene (reference sequence). The CDR3 is 12 amino acids. CDR3 protein: CASEDGIEKLFF. The CDR3 coding sequence is TGTGCCAGTGAGGACGGGATTGAAAAACTGTTTTTT. The full variable domain, with the rest looked up from reference TRBV19 and TRBJ1-4, is DGGITQSPKYLFRKEGQNVTLSCEQNLNHDAMYWYRQDPGQGLRLIYYSQIVNDFQKGDIAEGYSVSREKKESFPLTVTSAQKNPTAFYLCASEDGIEKLFFGSGTQLSVL.

This clone was recorded once. The CDR3 loop is CASRDTGGQPQHF. CDR3 coding DNA: TGTGCCAGCAGAGACACCGGGGGTCAGCCCCAGCATTTT. The chain recombines TRBV2 with TRBJ1-5; a possible D gene is TRBD1 (5 bases). The CDR3 contains 13 residues. Trimming pared 6 bases from V and 6 bases from J, leaving 12 bases between. CDR1 is SNHLY, CDR2 FYNNEI, per germline.

The chain recombines TRBV11-2 with TRBJ2-1; D gene unclear. Germline CDR1 reads SGHAT; CDR2 reads FQNNGV. Trimming removed 1 base at V and 9 bases at J, with 10 bases between. The CDR3 contains 13 residues. The CDR3 region is CASSLVAAFEQFF. In DNA form, the CDR3 reads TGTGCCAGCAGCTTAGTAGCAGCATTTGAGCAGTTCTTC.

The chain couples TRBV4-2 to TRBJ1-4; TRBD1 matches 9 bases. The CDR3 runs 13 residues. V shed 8 bases, J shed 8 bases, and the junction held 6 bases outside the gene matches. CDR1 and CDR2 (germline): LGHNA, YNFKEQ. The DNA of the CDR3 is TGTGCCAGCGGCAGGACAGGGGTCGAAAAACTGTTTTTT. Translated, it gives CASGRTGVEKLFF.

The chain couples TRBV7-5 to TRBJ2-7; the D call in the table, TRBD2, was not verified against the DNA. TRBV7-5 is a known pseudogene. There are 17 residues in the CDR3. The CDR3 DNA sequence: TGTGCCAGAAGCTTACCTCTTCTTAGCGGGAGCACCTACGAGCAGTACTTC. This codes for CARSLPLLSGSTYEQYF.

V gene TRBV7-3 combines with J gene TRBJ2-1; 10 bases agree with TRBD2. After removal of 4 bases from V and 3 bases from J, the junction contained 3 bases not matched to a gene. CDR3 length: 15 amino acids. Germline V gene sequence: CDR1 SGHTA, CDR2 FQGTGA. The CDR3 is CASSSGLAVYNEQFF. For the CDR3, the DNA is TGTGCCAGCAGCTCTGGACTAGCGGTCTACAATGAGCAGTTCTTC.

V and J are TRBV2 and TRBJ2-7; 13 bases agree with TRBD2. V trimming: 6 bases; J trimming: 0 bases; junction bases outside the gene matches: 5. This CDR3 contains 16 residues. Germline V gives CDR1 SNHLY, CDR2 FYNNEI. CDR3 coding DNA: TGTGCCAGCAGCCACGGGACTAGCGGGACCTCCTACGAGCAGTACTTC. It is translated as CASSHGTSGTSYEQYF.

The genes are TRBV19 and TRBJ1-5; D may be TRBD1 (6 bases). Trimming took 3 bases from V and 7 from J, leaving 13 bases between them. Germline V gives CDR1 LNHDA, CDR2 SQIVND (reference sequence). This CDR3 region has 14 residues. CDR3 bases: TGTGCCAGTAGTATTAAACAGGGAGGGCAGCCCCAGCATTTT. This sequence encodes CASSIKQGGQPQHF.

A note on this clone: A junction boundary mismatches the germline segment, possibly from a read error. V gene TRBV6-1 combines with J gene TRBJ1-2, with TRBD1 as a possible D gene (6 bases). This CDR3 comprises 15 residues. Germline CDR1 and CDR2: MNHNS and SASEGT. As DNA, the CDR3 is TGTGCCAGCGGTGACAGGCGCTTATTTAACTATGGCTACACCTTC. Translated: CASGDRRLFNYGYTF.

This chain uses TRBV6-5 with TRBJ2-7, with D perhaps matching TRBD1 (6 bases). Trimming pared 5 bases from V and 6 bases from J, leaving 17 bases between. The germline V gene encodes CDR1 MNHEY and CDR2 SVGAGI. The CDR3 covers 14 residues. CDR3 nucleotides: TGTGCCAGCAGTCACCCCGATCAGGGGTCCGAGCAGTACTTC. Its protein is CASSHPDQGSEQYF.

The rearrangement links TRBV18 to TRBJ2-7, with TRBD1 as a possible D gene (6 bases). The CDR3 extends over 17 amino acids. The V gene lost 3 bases and the J gene lost 0 bases, with 18 bases spanning the gap. The germline V gene has CDR1 KGHSH and CDR2 LQKENI. The CDR3 sequence is CASSPIGPDRSSYEQYF. In DNA, the CDR3 is TGTGCCAGCTCACCGATTGGTCCGGACAGATCCTCCTACGAGCAGTACTTC.

This clone was seen once. The V and J genes are TRBV6-1 and TRBJ1-5; tentatively, D is TRBD1 (5 bases). Looked up from germline, CDR1 is MNHNS and CDR2 is SASEGT. Between the trimmed V and J ends, which lost 6 bases and 5 bases, there was a span of 14 bases. This CDR3 is 14 amino acids long. This CDR3 is CASSERGPHQPQHF. DNA of the CDR3: TGTGCCAGCAGCGAGCGGGGCCCCCATCAGCCCCAGCATTTT.

The V and J genes are TRBV7-3 and TRBJ2-1; 12 positions match TRBD2. The junction had 6 bases not matched to a gene; V was cut back by 3 bases and J by 6 bases. Germline V gives CDR1 SGHTA, CDR2 FQGTGA. The CDR3 runs 16 residues. The CDR3 loop reads CASSFRRLAGVNEQFF. The CDR3 DNA follows: TGTGCCAGCAGCTTCCGGAGACTAGCGGGAGTCAATGAGCAGTTCTTC.

The rearrangement joins TRBV5-1 to TRBJ2-1, with TRBD1 matching over 8 bases. The CDR3 is made up of 16 amino acids. Germline CDR1 reads SGHRS; CDR2 reads YFSETQ. The J segment lost 10 bases and the V segment lost 5 bases, leaving 17 bases of the junction unmatched. CDR3 coding DNA: TGCGCCAGCAGTTCCACTGGGACAGGTGGACCCGGCGAGCAGTTCTTC. Translation: CASSSTGTGGPGEQFF.

CDR3 sequence: CSVARGTGQPQHF. The CDR3 DNA sequence: TGCAGCGTTGCCAGGGGGACGGGACAGCCCCAGCATTTT. This chain uses TRBV29-1 with TRBJ1-5; 7 bases map to TRBD1. V lost 4 bases, J lost 7 bases, and 7 bases stayed unmatched. There are 13 residues in the CDR3. CDR1 and CDR2 (germline): SQVTM, ANQGSEA.

The V gene is TRBV6-8, the J gene TRBJ2-1, with D maybe TRBD2 (5 bases). The CDR3 consists of 19 residues. Between the trimmed V and J ends, which lost 9 bases and 5 bases, there was a span of 32 bases. CDR1 is MNHGY, CDR2 SAAAGT, per germline. CDR3 sequence: CARTLLRGDLVGGDNEQFF. The CDR3, as DNA: TGTGCCAGAACTCTACTCCGGGGAGATTTAGTCGGCGGAGACAATGAGCAGTTCTTC.

The chain recombines TRBV5-8 with TRBJ2-7; TRBD1 aligns across 9 bases. J was trimmed by 2 bases and V by 5 bases; bases with no gene match: 11. Looked up from germline, CDR1 is SGHTS and CDR2 is YDEGEE. This CDR3 has 16 amino acids. Here the CDR3 DNA reads TGTGCCAGCAGATCCGCGACAGGGGGATACGCCTACGAGCAGTACTTC. This sequence encodes CASRSATGGYAYEQYF.

This rearrangement joins TRBV7-3 to TRBJ2-3; 8 bases agree with TRBD2. The CDR3 loop spans 16 amino acids. After removal of 4 bases from V and 1 base from J, the junction contained 7 bases not matched to a gene. Germline V gene sequence: CDR1 SGHTA, CDR2 FQGTGA. CDR3 in DNA: TGTGCCAGCAGCTGGAATGGACTAGCTGGCACAGATACGCAGTATTTT. This gives the protein CASSWNGLAGTDTQYF.

This chain links TRBV7-2 with TRBJ2-1; 8 nucleotides align to TRBD1. CDR1 is SGHTA, CDR2 FQGNSA, per germline. Germline trimming cut 7 bases from V and 4 bases from J; bases unmatched to any gene: 6. The CDR3 totals 14 residues. The CDR3: CASTWTGFYNEQFF. The CDR3 DNA reads as TGTGCCAGCACTTGGACAGGGTTTTACAATGAGCAGTTCTTC.

The chain uses TRBV19 and TRBJ1-1; D call uncertain. V dropped 3 bases and J dropped 5 bases, with 13 bases sitting between them. Per the germline V gene, CDR1 is LNHDA and CDR2 is SQIVND (reference sequence). The CDR3 runs to 14 residues. CDR3 loop: CASSIRSGSTEAFF. The CDR3 DNA is TGTGCCAGTAGTATCCGATCGGGAAGTACTGAAGCTTTCTTT.

The chain recombines TRBV16 with TRBJ1-2; D remains ambiguous. Trimming shortened V by 4 bases and J by 4 bases, and 16 bases separated the two germline ends. Germline V gene data show CDR1 as KGHSY and CDR2 as FQNENV. The CDR3 spans 15 residues. CDR3: CASSREVVAFYGYTF. The DNA of the CDR3 is TGTGCCAGCAGCCGTGAGGTCGTGGCGTTCTATGGCTACACCTTC.

This chain uses TRBV7-3 with TRBJ2-1; 12 bases match TRBD2. CDR3 length: 15 amino acids. The germline V gene has CDR1 SGHTA and CDR2 FQGTGA. V lost 4 bases, J lost 12 bases, and 10 bases stayed unmatched. The CDR3, as DNA: TGTGCCAGCAGCTCCGAATCCCTAGCGGGAGGGTCGCAGTTCTTC. It encodes CASSSESLAGGSQFF.

The chain uses TRBV7-9 and TRBJ1-4; D gene ambiguous. V lost 7 bases to trimming and J lost 1 base, with 16 bases between them. Germline CDR1 is SEHNR and CDR2 is FQNEAQ (reference sequence). This CDR3 contains 16 residues. CDR3 in DNA: TGTGCCAGCAATATGGGCAAAAGGATAACTAATGAAAAACTGTTTTTT. Its protein product is CASNMGKRITNEKLFF. Supplemented by reference TRBV7-9 and TRBJ1-4, the full variable domain reads DTGVSQNPRHKITKRGQNVTFRCDPISEHNRLYWYRQTLGQGPEFLTYFQNEAQLEKSRLLSDRFSAERPKGSFSTLEIQRTEQGDSAMYLCASNMGKRITNEKLFFGSGTQLSVL.